This T cell receptor (beta chain) was sequenced in a study of cytomegalovirus exposure and HLA in healthy donors. PCR employed 60 Vbeta and 13 Jbeta primers. Assay: immunoSEQ multiplex PCR; the TCRdb copy retains only in-frame clones and omits some. The sample consists of about 94,000 clones, about four fifths of them appearing once. Trimming took 4 bases from V and 10 from J, leaving 17 bases between them. The CDR3 is 13 residues long. Germline CDR1 is SGHDT and CDR2 is YYEEEE. The receptor's source is a human donor in good health. The specimen sequenced was PBMCs. The chain uses TRBV5-6 and TRBJ2-5, with D possibly being TRBD1 (6 bases). CDR3 coding DNA: TGTGCCAGCAGCACCTGGGTGCAAGGGGGCCAGTACTTC. It specifies CASSTWVQGGQYF.